Given below is one TCR beta chain in context. Its antigen is undetermined. The CDR3 runs to 18 residues. The germline V gene has CDR1 SGHTA and CDR2 FQGNSA. Trimming at V came to 3 bases and at J to 4 bases, leaving 11 bases not matched to a gene. These data come from a study of cytomegalovirus exposure and HLA in healthy donors. Study-wide context: Most genotyped donors, about 81% of 398, had Caucasian-associated genetic ancestry. Study outcomes and limitations: Near-uniform donor sequencing depth was presumed by presence/absence analyses.

PCR was performed using 60 Vbeta and 13 Jbeta primers. The table came from immunoSEQ multiplex PCR; TCRdb's copy has only in-frame clones and leaves some out. The sample lists roughly 120,000 clones, about four fifths occurring once. Input material: PBMCs. The V and J genes are TRBV7-2 and TRBJ1-6; TRBD1 agrees at 8 bases. This clonotype originated in a female donor in good health and CMV-seropositive. For the CDR3, the DNA is TGTGCCAGCAGCTTTACCTCCCTTCGGACAGGGTATAATTCACCCCTCCACTTT. It codes for CASSFTSLRTGYNSPLHF.